Listed below are T cell receptor beta chains from one sample, sequenced in a study of Tregs in tolerant kidney transplant recipients. Only in-frame clones appear in the TCRdb table, and some are missing; sequencing was by immunoSEQ multiplex PCR. The data contain some 66,000 clones, over 85% of them singletons. The source was CD8+ T cells from blood, collected before the transplant. These receptors were taken from a human donor who received a combined kidney and bone marrow transplant. The CDR3 runs from the conserved cysteine through the conserved F or W. Each record gives: clone size, J gene, V gene, D gene, CDR3 protein, CDR3 DNA. A D gene is named only where the DNA matches it firmly. Clone sizes are given selectively: once, few, many, or a class where the clone is expanded.

>.|TRBJ1-2|TRBV4-3|TRBD1
CASSQERQGESYGYTF
TGCGCCAGCAGCCAAGAGAGACAGGGGGAAAGCTATGGCTACACCTTC
>once|TRBJ1-2|TRBV29-1|TRBD1
CSVHGTGEGYTF
TGCAGCGTCCACGGGACAGGGGAAGGCTACACCTTC
>.|TRBJ2-3|TRBV14|TRBD2
CASSHLRGVSDTQYF
TGTGCCAGCAGCCACCTACGGGGGGTGTCGGATACGCAGTATTTT
>once|TRBJ2-7|TRBV4-1|TRBD1
CASSPGQGSYEQYF
TGCGCCAGCAGCCCCGGACAGGGGTCCTACGAGCAGTACTTC
>.|TRBJ2-2|TRBV4-1|.
CASSRWSGGLTGELFF
TGCGCCAGCAGCCGTTGGTCGGGGGGCCTCACCGGGGAGCTGTTTTTT
>.|TRBJ2-5|TRBV5-6|TRBD2
CASSMGTGLAKETQYF
TGTGCCAGCAGTATGGGAACTGGACTAGCGAAAGAGACCCAGTACTTC
>.|TRBJ1-1|TRBV4-3|.
CASSQDWQGSPEAFF
TGCGCCAGCAGCCAAGACTGGCAGGGTAGCCCTGAAGCTTTCTTT
>.|TRBJ1-1|TRBV19|.
CATYHRVAFF
TGTGCCACCTATCACAGGGTAGCTTTCTTT
>.|TRBJ2-1|TRBV27|.
CASSSGAPSYNEQFF
TGTGCCAGCAGTTCAGGGGCTCCTTCCTACAATGAGCAGTTCTTC
>.|TRBJ2-7|TRBV7-9|.
CASSFGTSTLYEQYF
TGTGCCAGCAGCTTTGGGACTTCGACCCTCTACGAGCAGTACTTC
>.|TRBJ1-2|TRBV4-2|.
CASSQDPWPVYGYTF
TGTGCCAGCAGCCAAGATCCATGGCCAGTCTATGGCTACACCTTC
>.|TRBJ2-7|TRBV27|.
CASSLGSETSYEQYF
TGTGCCAGCAGTTTAGGTAGCGAGACCTCCTACGAGCAGTACTTC
>.|TRBJ2-1|TRBV12-5|TRBD2
CASGQRDYPSYNEQFF
TGTGCTAGTGGCCAACGGGACTACCCTTCCTACAATGAGCAGTTCTTC
>.|TRBJ2-7|TRBV9|TRBD1
CASSASGQGTEQYF
TGTGCCAGCAGCGCTTCCGGACAGGGAACCGAGCAGTACTTC
>.|TRBJ2-5|TRBV4-3|TRBD2
CAVAGRGETQYF
TGCGCCGTAGCGGGAAGGGGGGAGACCCAGTACTTC